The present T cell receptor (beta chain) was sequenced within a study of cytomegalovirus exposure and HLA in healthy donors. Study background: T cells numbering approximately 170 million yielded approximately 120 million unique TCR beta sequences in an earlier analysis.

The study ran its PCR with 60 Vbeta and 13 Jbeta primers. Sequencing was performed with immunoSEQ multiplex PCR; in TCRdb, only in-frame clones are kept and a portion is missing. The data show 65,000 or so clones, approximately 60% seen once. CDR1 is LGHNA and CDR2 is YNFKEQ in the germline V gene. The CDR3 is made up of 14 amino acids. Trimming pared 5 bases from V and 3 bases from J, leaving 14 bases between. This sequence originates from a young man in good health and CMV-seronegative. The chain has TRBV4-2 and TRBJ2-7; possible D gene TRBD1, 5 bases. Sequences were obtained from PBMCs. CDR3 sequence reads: CASSKGFESYEQYF. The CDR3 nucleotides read TGTGCCAGCAGCAAGGGGTTTGAGAGCTACGAGCAGTACTTC.